Listed here are 14 T cell receptor beta chains from one sample, sequenced in a study of spatial heterogeneity in lung cancer. Their cognate antigens are unknown. Stated time point: sample taken at primary tumor resection. TCRdb redid the calling of the 5' RACE reads with MiXCR, one entry per CDR3 protein. Among some 7,800 distinct CDR3 sequences listed, about 12% were seen once. Study results and caveats: Tumor mutation count correlated with how many alpha and beta TCRs expanded intratumorally.

This specimen was lung tumor tissue, taken at surgery. Receptors originate from a male donor with early-stage non-small cell lung cancer.

This clonotype is categorized as large. This chain links TRBV7-8 with TRBJ2-5; 9 positions agree with TRBD2. Germline CDR1 SGHVS, CDR2 FQNEAQ. The trim removed 2 bases at V and 2 bases at J, leaving 6 bases unmatched. The CDR3 loop spans 16 amino acids. The CDR3 here is CASSLFLLAGQETQYF. The CDR3 nucleotides are TGTGCCAGCAGCTTATTCCTCCTAGCGGGACAAGAGACCCAGTACTTC.

This clonotype appeared many times. The V call is TRBV6-5, the J call TRBJ2-7; no clear D. Germline assignment: CDR1 MNHEY and CDR2 SVGAGI. Deletions cut 6 bases from V and 3 bases from J, with 18 bases between. CDR3 length equals 15 residues. The CDR3 coding sequence is TGTGCCAGCAGGGAGACCGGAAGAGCCCTCTACGAGCAGTACTTC. Translation gives CASRETGRALYEQYF.

At least ten counts were recorded for this clonotype. The rearrangement uses TRBV12-3 or TRBV12-4 and TRBJ2-3; D is ambiguous. V lost 4 bases and J lost 3, with 17 bases in between. CDR3 size: 16 residues. The CDR3: CASSSGLGSRTDTQYF. The CDR3 DNA reads TGTGCCAGCAGTTCAGGTCTAGGTTCTAGGACAGATACGCAGTATTTT.

The rearrangement joins TRBV29-1 to TRBJ2-2; no firm D call. Germline-derived CDR1 and CDR2 are SQVTM and ANQGSEA. Trimming stripped 0 bases from V and 5 bases from J, with 10 bases between. The CDR3 totals 14 residues. The DNA of the CDR3 is TGCAGCGTTGAAGACGAGGCCGGGACCGGGGAGCTGTTTTTT. Its protein is CSVEDEAGTGELFF.

The chain combines TRBV29-1 with TRBJ1-2; the match to TRBD1 covers 9 bases. The ends lost 1 base at V and 4 bases at J; junction bases unmatched: 4. CDR1 is SQVTM and CDR2 is ANQGSEA in the germline V gene. This CDR3 contains 14 residues. The CDR3 spells CSVEVGQGLYGYTF. CDR3 coding DNA: TGCAGCGTTGAAGTGGGACAGGGCCTCTATGGCTACACCTTC.

As to this clonotype: A much larger clone differs from this one at a single base, so this may be a read error. J is TRBJ2-3 and V is TRBV20-1; D might be TRBD2 (6 bases). The V end was cut by 6 bases, the J end by 5 bases, with 18 bases between. Germline V lookup: CDR1 DFQATT, CDR2 SNEGSKA (reference sequence). The CDR3 has 14 residues. The CDR3 region is CSARRGGTKDTQYF. In DNA form, the CDR3 reads TGCAGTGCCCGCCGTGGGGGGACCAAAGATACGCAGTATTTT.

This clonotype has more than one count but fewer than ten. The chain carries TRBV28 and TRBJ2-2; D perhaps matches TRBD1 (7 bases). Germline V gives CDR1 MDHEN, CDR2 SYDVKM. Trimming left V 8 bases short and J 5 bases short, with 15 bases between. The CDR3 totals 14 residues. CDR3 sequence reads: CASQGGTGTGELFF. In nucleotides, the CDR3 is TGTGCCAGCCAGGGGGGCACAGGGACCGGGGAGCTGTTTTTT.

This clonotype was counted at least ten times. This sequence joins TRBV5-1 and TRBJ2-1, with D hard to call. Trimming took off 4 bases at V and 7 bases at J, with 15 bases between the two ends. The CDR3 is 14 residues long. In germline, CDR1 is SGHRS, CDR2 YFSETQ. The CDR3 loop reads CASSGPPVGNEQFF. As DNA, the CDR3 is TGCGCCAGCAGCGGACCCCCCGTTGGGAATGAGCAGTTCTTC. Full variable domain (rest looked up from reference TRBV5-1 and TRBJ2-1): KAGVTQTPRYLIKTRGQQVTLSCSPISGHRSVSWYQQTPGQGLQFLFEYFSETQRNKGNFPGRFSGRQFSNSRSEMNVSTLELGDSALYLCASSGPPVGNEQFFGPGTRLTVL.

Within the sample, this clonotype is medium-sized (0.01 to 0.1%). The chain couples TRBV20-1 to TRBJ1-6, with TRBD1 as a possible D gene (6 bases). The CDR3 has 13 amino acids. Trimming took off 5 bases at V and 10 bases at J, with 15 bases between the two ends. The germline gives CDR1 DFQATT, CDR2 SNEGSKA (reference sequence). DNA of the CDR3: TGCAGTGCTTCAAAGGGGGGTGGGTCACCCCTCCACTTT. Protein product: CSASKGGGSPLHF.

The chain combines TRBV12-3 or TRBV12-4 with TRBJ1-5; possibly TRBD1 for D (5 bases). The CDR3 spans 16 residues. V shed 5 bases and J shed 2 bases, with 16 bases lying between them. The CDR3 sequence is CASSLTQGRGNQPQHF. The CDR3 DNA sequence: TGTGCCAGCAGTCTCACCCAGGGACGCGGCAATCAGCCCCAGCATTTT.

In this sample, this clonotype is medium-sized. V usage is TRBV7-9 and J usage is TRBJ1-2, with D hard to call. V lost 1 base to trimming and J lost 2 bases, with 2 bases between them. CDR3 length equals 12 residues. Germline-derived CDR1 and CDR2 are SEHNR and FQNEAQ (reference sequence). Here the CDR3 DNA reads TGTGCCAGCAGCTTAGGGAACTATGGCTACACCTTC. This encodes CASSLGNYGYTF.

Only a few counts were recorded for this clonotype. The V and J genes are TRBV6-6 and TRBJ1-1; no firm D call. Trimming took 1 base from V and 5 from J, leaving 11 bases between them. CDR1 MNHNY and CDR2 SVGAGI come from the germline V gene (reference sequence). The CDR3 is made up of 14 amino acids. The CDR3 DNA sequence: TGTGCCAGCAGTTACTACCGGGGAACGACTGAAGCTTTCTTT. Amino acids: CASSYYRGTTEAFF.

This clonotype has at least ten counts. This rearrangement joins TRBV12-3 or TRBV12-4 to TRBJ2-1; D call uncertain. CDR3 size: 13 residues. Between the trimmed V and J ends, which lost 2 bases and 8 bases, there was a span of 10 bases. The CDR3, as DNA: TGTGCCAGCAGTTTACTGCGACGGGATGAGCAGTTCTTC. Translated: CASSLLRRDEQFF.

This clonotype was recorded many times. V gene TRBV24-1 combines with J gene TRBJ2-3; D is unclear. The CDR3 spans 14 residues. Per germline, CDR1 KGHDR and CDR2 SFDVKD. V was pared by 4 bases and J by 5 bases, with 12 bases between. The CDR3 nucleotides read TGTGCCACCAGTGAAGGACCCAGTCGAGATACGCAGTATTTT. The encoded protein is CATSEGPSRDTQYF.